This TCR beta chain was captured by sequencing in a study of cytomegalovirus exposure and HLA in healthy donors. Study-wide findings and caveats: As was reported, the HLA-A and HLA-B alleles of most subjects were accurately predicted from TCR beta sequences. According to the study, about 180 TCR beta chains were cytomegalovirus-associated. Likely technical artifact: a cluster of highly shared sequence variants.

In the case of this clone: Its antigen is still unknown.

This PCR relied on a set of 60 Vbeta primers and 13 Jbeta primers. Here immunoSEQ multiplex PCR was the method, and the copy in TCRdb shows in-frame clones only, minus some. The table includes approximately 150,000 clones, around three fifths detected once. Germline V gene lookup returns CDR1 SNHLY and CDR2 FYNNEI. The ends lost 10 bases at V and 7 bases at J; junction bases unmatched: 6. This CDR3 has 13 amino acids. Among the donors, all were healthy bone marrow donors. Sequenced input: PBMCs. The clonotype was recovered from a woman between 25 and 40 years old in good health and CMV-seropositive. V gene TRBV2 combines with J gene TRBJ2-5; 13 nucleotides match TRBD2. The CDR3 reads CANTRTSGGTQYF. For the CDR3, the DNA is TGTGCCAACACCCGGACTAGCGGGGGGACCCAGTACTTC.